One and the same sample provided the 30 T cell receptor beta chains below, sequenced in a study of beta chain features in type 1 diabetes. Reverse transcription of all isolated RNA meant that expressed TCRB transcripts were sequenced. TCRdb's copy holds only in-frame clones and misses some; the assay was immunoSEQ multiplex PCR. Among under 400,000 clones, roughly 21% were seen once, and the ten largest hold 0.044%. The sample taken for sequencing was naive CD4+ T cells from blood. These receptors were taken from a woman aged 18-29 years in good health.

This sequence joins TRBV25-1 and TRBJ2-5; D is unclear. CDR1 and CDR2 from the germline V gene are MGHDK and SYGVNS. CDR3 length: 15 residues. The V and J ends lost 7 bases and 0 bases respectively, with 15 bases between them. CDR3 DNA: TGTGCCAGCACTCCCAAGACTTGGTACCAAGAGACCCAGTACTTC. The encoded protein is CASTPKTWYQETQYF.

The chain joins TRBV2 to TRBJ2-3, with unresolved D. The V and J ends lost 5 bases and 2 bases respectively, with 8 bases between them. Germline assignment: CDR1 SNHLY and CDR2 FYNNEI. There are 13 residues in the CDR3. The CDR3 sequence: CASSREFTDTQYF. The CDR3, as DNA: TGTGCCAGCAGTCGCGAGTTCACAGATACGCAGTATTTT.

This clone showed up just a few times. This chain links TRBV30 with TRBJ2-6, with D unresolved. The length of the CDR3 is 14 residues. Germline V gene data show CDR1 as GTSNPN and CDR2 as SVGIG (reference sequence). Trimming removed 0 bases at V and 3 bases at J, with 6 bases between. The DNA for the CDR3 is TGTGCCTGGAGTGTCTACAGTGGGGCCAACGTCCTGACTTTC. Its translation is CAWSVYSGANVLTF.

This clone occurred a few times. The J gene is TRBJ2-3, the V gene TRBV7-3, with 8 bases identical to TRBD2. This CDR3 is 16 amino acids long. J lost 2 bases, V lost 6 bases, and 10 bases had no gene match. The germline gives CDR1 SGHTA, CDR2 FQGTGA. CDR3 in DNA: TGTGCCAGCAGGTCAAGAGCGGGGGTCTTCACAGATACGCAGTATTTT. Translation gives CASRSRAGVFTDTQYF.

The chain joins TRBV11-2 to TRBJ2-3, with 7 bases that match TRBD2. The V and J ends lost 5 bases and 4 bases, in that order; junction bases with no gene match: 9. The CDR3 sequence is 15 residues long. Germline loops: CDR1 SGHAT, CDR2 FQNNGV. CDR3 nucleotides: TGTGCCAGCAGCCCTAGCGGCGGAAGGGCAGATACGCAGTATTTT. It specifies CASSPSGGRADTQYF.

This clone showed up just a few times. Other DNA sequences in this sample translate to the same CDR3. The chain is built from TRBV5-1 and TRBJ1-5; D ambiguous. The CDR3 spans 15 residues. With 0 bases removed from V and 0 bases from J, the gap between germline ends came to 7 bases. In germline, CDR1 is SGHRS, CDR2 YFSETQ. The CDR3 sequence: CASSLGGYSNQPQHF. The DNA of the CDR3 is TGCGCCAGCAGCTTGGGAGGGTATAGCAATCAGCCCCAGCATTTT.

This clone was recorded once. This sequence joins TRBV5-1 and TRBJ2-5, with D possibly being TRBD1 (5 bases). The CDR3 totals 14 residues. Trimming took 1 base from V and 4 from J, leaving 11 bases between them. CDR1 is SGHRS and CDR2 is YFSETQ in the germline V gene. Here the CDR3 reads CASSLIRGSETQYF. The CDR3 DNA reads TGCGCCAGCAGCTTGATTAGGGGATCAGAGACCCAGTACTTC.

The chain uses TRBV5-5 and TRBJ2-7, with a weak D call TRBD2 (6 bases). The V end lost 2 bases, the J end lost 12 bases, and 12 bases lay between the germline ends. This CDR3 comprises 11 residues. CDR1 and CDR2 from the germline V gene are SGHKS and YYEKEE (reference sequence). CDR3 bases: TGTGCCAGCAGCTTAGGACGGGGGACGTACTTC. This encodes CASSLGRGTYF.

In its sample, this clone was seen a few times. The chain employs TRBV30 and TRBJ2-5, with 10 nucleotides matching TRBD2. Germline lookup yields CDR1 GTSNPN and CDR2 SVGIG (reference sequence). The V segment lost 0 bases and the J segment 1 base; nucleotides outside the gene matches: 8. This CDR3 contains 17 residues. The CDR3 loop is CAWSVRRTSGTQETQYF. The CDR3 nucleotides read TGTGCCTGGAGTGTACGTAGAACTAGCGGGACCCAAGAGACCCAGTACTTC.

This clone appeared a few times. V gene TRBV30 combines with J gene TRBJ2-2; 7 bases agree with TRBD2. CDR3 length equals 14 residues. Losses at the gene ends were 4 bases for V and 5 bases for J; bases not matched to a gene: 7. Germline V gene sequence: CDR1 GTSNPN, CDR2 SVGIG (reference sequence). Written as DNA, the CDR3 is TGTGCCTGGAATCGTAATAGCGGGACCGGGGAGCTGTTTTTT. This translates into CAWNRNSGTGELFF.

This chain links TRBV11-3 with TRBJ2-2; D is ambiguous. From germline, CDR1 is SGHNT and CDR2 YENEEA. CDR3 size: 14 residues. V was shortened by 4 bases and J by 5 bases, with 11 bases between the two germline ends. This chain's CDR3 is CASSSPYRTGELFF. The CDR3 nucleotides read TGTGCCAGCAGCTCACCATACAGAACCGGGGAGCTGTTTTTT.

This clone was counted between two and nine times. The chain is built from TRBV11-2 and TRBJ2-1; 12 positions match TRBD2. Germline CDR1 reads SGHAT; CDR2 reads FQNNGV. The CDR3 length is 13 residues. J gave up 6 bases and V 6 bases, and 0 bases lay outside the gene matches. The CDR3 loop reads CASRTSGGNEQFF. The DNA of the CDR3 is TGTGCCAGCAGGACTAGCGGGGGCAATGAGCAGTTCTTC.

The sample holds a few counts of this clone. In nucleotides, the CDR3 is TGCGCCAGCAGCTTGGCTCTCACCGGCTATGGCTACACCTTC. This gives the protein CASSLALTGYGYTF. The genes are TRBV5-1 and TRBJ1-2, with D unresolved. The V gene's germline CDR1 is SGHRS and CDR2 YFSETQ. Trimming took 0 bases from V and 4 from J, leaving 10 bases between them. The CDR3 has 14 residues.

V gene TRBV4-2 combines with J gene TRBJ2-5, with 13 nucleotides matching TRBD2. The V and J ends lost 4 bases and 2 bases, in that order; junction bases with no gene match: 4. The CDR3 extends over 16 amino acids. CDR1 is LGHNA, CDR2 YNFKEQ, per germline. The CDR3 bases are TGTGCCAGCAGCCCCGGGACTAGCGGGAATCAAGAGACCCAGTACTTC. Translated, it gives CASSPGTSGNQETQYF.

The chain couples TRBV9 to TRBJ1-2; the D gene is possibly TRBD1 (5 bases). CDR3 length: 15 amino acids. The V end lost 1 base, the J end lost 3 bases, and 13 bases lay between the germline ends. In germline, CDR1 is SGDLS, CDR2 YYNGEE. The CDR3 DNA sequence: TGTGCCAGCAGCGTACAGGGATCCCTTGACTATGGCTACACCTTC. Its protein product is CASSVQGSLDYGYTF.

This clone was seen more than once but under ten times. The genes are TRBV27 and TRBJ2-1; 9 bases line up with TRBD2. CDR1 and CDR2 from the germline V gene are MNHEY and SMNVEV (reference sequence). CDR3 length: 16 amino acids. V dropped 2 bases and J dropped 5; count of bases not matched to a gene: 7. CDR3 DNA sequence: TGTGCCAGCAGTTTACTGGGCGGGAGGGGGGACAATGAGCAGTTCTTC. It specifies CASSLLGGRGDNEQFF.

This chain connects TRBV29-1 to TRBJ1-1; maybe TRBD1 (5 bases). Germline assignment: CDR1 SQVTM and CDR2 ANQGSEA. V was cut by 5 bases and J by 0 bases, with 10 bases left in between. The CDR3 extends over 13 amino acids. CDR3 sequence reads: CSVQGAMNTEAFF. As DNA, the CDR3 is TGCAGCGTTCAGGGTGCCATGAACACTGAAGCTTTCTTT.

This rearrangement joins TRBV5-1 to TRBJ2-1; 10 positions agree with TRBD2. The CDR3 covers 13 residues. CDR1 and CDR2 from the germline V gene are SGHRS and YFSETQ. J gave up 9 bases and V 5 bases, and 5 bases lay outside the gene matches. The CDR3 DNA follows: TGCGCCAGCAGGAAGCGGGAGGGCTCTGAGCAGTTCTTC. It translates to CASRKREGSEQFF.

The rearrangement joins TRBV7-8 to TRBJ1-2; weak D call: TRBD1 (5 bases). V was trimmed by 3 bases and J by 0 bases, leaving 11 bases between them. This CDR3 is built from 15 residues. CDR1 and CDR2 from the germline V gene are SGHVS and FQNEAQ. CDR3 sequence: CASSLSTAANYGYTF. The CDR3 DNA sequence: TGTGCCAGCAGCTTGTCGACAGCAGCTAACTATGGCTACACCTTC.

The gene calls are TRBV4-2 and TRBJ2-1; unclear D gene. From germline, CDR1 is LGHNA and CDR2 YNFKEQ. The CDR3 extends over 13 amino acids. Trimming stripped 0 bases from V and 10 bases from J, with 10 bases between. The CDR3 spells CASSQEPLTEQFF. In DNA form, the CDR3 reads TGTGCCAGCAGCCAAGAACCACTCACCGAGCAGTTCTTC.

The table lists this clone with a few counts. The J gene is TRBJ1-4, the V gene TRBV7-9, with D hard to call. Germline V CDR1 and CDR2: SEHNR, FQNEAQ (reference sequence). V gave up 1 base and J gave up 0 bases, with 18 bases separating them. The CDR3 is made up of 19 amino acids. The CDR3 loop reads CASSLESREPGTTNEKLFF. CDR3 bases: TGTGCCAGCAGCTTAGAATCGCGGGAGCCAGGAACAACTAATGAAAAACTGTTTTTT.

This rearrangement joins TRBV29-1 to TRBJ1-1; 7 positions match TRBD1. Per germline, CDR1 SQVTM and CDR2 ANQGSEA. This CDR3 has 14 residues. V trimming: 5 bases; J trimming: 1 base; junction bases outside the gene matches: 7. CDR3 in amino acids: CSVYRGGGNTEAFF. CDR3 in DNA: TGCAGCGTTTACAGGGGAGGAGGGAACACTGAAGCTTTCTTT.

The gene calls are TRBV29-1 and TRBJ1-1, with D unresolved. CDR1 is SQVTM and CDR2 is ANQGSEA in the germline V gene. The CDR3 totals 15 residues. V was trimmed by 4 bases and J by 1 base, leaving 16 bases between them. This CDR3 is CSVAERRLGNTEAFF. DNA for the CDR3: TGCAGCGTTGCGGAGAGGAGGCTGGGGAACACTGAAGCTTTCTTT.

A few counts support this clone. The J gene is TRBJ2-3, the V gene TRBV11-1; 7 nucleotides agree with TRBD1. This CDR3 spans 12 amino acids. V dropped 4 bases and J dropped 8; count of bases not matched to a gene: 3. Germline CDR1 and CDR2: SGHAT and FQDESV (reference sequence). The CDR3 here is CASSSDRVTQYF. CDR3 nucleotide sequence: TGTGCCAGCAGCTCTGACAGGGTTACGCAGTATTTT.

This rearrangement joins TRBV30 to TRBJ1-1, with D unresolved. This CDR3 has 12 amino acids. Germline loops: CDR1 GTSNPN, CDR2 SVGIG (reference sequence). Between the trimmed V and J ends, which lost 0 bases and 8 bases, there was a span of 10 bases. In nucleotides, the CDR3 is TGTGCCTGGAGTGTACAGACATTCGAAGCTTTCTTT. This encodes CAWSVQTFEAFF.

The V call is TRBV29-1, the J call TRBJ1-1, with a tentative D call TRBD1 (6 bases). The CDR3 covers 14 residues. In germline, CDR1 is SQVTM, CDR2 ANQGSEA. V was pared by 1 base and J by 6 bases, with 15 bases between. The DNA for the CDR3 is TGCAGCGTTGAAGCGGCAGGGACATTGGCTGAAGCTTTCTTT. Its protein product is CSVEAAGTLAEAFF.

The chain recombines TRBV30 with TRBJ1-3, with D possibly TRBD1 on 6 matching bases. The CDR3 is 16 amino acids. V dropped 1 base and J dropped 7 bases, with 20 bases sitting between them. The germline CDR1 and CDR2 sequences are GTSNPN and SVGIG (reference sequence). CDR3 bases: TGTGCCTGGAGTGAACCGTTGGGGGCGACTTGGAACACCATATATTTT. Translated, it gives CAWSEPLGATWNTIYF.

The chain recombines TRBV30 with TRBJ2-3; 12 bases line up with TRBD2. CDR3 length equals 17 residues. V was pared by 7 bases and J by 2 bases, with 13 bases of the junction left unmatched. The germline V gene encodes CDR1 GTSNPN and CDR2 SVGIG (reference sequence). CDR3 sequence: CALNFPRTSGDTDTQYF. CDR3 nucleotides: TGTGCCTTGAATTTCCCACGGACTAGCGGGGACACAGATACGCAGTATTTT.

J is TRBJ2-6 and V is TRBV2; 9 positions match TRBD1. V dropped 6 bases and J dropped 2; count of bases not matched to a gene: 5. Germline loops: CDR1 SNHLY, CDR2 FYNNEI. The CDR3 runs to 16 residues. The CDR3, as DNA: TGTGCCAGCAGCTCGGGACAGGGCGCTGGGGCCAACGTCCTGACTTTC. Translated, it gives CASSSGQGAGANVLTF.

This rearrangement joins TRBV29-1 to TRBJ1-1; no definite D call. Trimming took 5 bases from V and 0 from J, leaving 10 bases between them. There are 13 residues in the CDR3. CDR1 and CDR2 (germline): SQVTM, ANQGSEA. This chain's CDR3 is CSVSPQMNTEAFF. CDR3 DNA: TGCAGCGTTTCTCCACAGATGAACACTGAAGCTTTCTTT.